The source of this T cell receptor (beta chain) is a study of a mutant IDH1 vaccine in newly diagnosed glioma. About the research overall: The earlier regimen, radiotherapy, temozolomide, or both, was most often both.

Time point meaning: week 35, safety follow-up. Each dose of the vaccine consisted of 300 ug of mutant IDH1 20-mer peptide, with topical imiquimod. In this sample, this clone turned up a few times. The antigen is unknown. Notes on the study in general: The vaccine induced immune responses, and these occurred in around 94% of patients. Top-clonotype changes in peripheral T cells seemed unrelated to pseudoprogression.

Method: immunoSEQ multiplex PCR; TCRdb's copy keeps in-frame clones and lacks some. The repertoire holds about 30,000 clones, with about 80% as singletons. V gave up 0 bases and J gave up 1 base, with 11 bases separating them. The CDR3 has 16 amino acids. The germline V gene has CDR1 MNHEY and CDR2 SVGAGI. Here the sequenced sample was PBMCs, taken from a glioma patient whose treatment included an IDH1 peptide vaccine. The V gene is TRBV6-5, the J gene TRBJ2-3; weak D call: TRBD2 (5 bases). This sequence originates from a woman aged 40 to 50 with glioma. DNA for the CDR3: TGTGCCAGCAGTTACTCGTCCGCCGGGGGCACAGATACGCAGTATTTT. It translates to CASSYSSAGGTDTQYF.